This TCR beta chain was sequenced in a study of cytomegalovirus exposure and HLA in healthy donors. Findings and caveats of the study: TRBV6-2, TRBV6-3 and some other V segments were unresolvable in 87-base-pair reads. A few chains tied to CMV proved CMV antigen-specific in vitro. Clonal expansion was found to be greater in HLA-associated TCR beta chains than in equally common others in a later analysis. By HLA locus, TCR association rates varied in a later analysis, with DRB1 showing the most and HLA-C the fewest.

The study ran its PCR with 60 Vbeta and 13 Jbeta primers. TCRdb's copy holds only in-frame clones and misses some; the assay was immunoSEQ multiplex PCR. Of approximately 70,000 clones listed, under 80% are singletons. Trimming shortened V by 8 bases and J by 2 bases, and 18 bases separated the two germline ends. Germline CDR1 reads MGHDK; CDR2 reads SYGVNS. The CDR3 is 15 residues long. Regarding this clone: Its specificity is unknown.

This clonotype was sampled from a male donor in good health and CMV-seropositive. Sequencing was done on a sample of PBMCs. The rearrangement links TRBV25-1 to TRBJ2-5; weak D call: TRBD2 (6 bases). CDR3 region: CASYNDGGRQETQYF. CDR3 DNA: TGTGCCAGCTATAATGACGGGGGACGACAAGAGACCCAGTACTTC. Full variable domain (outside the CDR3, taken from reference TRBV25-1 and TRBJ2-5): EADIYQTPRYLVIGTGKKITLECSQTMGHDKMYWYQQDPGMELHLIHYSYGVNSTEKGDLSSESTVSRIRTEHFPLTLESARPSHTSQYLCASYNDGGRQETQYFGPGTRLLVL.